The present TCR beta chain was sequenced within a study of blood T cell repertoires in COVID-19. Across the study: Sources were T cells, B-cell-depleted T cells, or PBMCs; the material itself was cDNA or gDNA.

This CDR3 is built from 12 residues. The V end lost 2 bases, the J end lost 7 bases, and 8 bases lay between the germline ends. Germline CDR1 is SEHNR and CDR2 is FQNEAQ (reference sequence). A single count supports this clone. Patients at the Seattle site were enrolled during active infection and followed longitudinally. Assay: immunoSEQ multiplex PCR; the TCRdb copy retains only in-frame clones and omits some. The sample lists more than 90,000 clones, roughly 85% occurring once. The receptor was derived from a woman in her sixties with COVID-19, enrolled during active disease. The chain combines TRBV7-9 with TRBJ1-1; D is uncertain. Sequencing was carried out using peripheral blood. The CDR3 coding sequence is TGTGCCAGCAGCTTACCTAAGCGTGAAGCTTTCTTT. As protein: CASSLPKREAFF.